This TCR beta chain was retrieved from a study of cytomegalovirus exposure and HLA in healthy donors. Trimming pared 3 bases from V and 6 bases from J, leaving 6 bases between. CDR3 length: 12 amino acids. Germline CDR1 is SGHTA and CDR2 is FQGNSA. Primers for the PCR totalled 60 Vbeta and 13 Jbeta. The method was immunoSEQ multiplex PCR; TCRdb's version includes in-frame clones alone and lacks a portion of them. The table shows some 130,000 clones, with 66% occurring only once. This receptor was taken from a human donor in good health. V usage is TRBV7-2 and J usage is TRBJ1-5, with D possibly TRBD1 on 6 matching bases. Material: PBMCs. CDR3 bases: TGTGCCAGCAGCTTGGGGGCTCAGCCCCAGCATTTT. Its protein product is CASSLGAQPQHF.